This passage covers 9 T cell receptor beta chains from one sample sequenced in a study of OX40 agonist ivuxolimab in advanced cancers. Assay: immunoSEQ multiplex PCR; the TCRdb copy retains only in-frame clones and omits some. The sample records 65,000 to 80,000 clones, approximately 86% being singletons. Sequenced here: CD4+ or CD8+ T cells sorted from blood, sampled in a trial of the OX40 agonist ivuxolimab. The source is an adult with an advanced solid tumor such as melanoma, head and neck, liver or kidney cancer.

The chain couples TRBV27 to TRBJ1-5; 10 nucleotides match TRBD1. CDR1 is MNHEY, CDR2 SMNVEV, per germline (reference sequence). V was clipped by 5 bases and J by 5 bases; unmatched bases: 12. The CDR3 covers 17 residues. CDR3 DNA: TGTGCCAGCAGTGCCTCCGGGACAGGGGTTTTATATCAGCCCCAGCATTTT. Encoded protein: CASSASGTGVLYQPQHF.

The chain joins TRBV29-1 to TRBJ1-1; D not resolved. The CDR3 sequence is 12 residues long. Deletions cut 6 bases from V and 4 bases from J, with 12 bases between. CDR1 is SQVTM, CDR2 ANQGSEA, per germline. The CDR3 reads CSVTTAGTEAFF. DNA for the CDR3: TGCAGCGTCACCACAGCGGGCACTGAAGCTTTCTTT. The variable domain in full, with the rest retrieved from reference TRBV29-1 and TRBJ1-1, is SAVISQKPSRDICQRGTSLTIQCQVDSQVTMMFWYRQQPGQSLTLIATANQGSEATYESGFVIDKFPISRPNLTFSTLTVSNMSPEDSSIYLCSVTTAGTEAFFGQGTRLTVV.

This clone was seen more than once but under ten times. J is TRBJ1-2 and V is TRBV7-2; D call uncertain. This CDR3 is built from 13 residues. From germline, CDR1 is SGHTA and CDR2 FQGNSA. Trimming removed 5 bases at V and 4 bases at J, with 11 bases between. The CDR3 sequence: CASSPDLLYGYTF. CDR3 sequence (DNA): TGTGCCAGCAGCCCCGACCTCCTCTATGGCTACACCTTC.

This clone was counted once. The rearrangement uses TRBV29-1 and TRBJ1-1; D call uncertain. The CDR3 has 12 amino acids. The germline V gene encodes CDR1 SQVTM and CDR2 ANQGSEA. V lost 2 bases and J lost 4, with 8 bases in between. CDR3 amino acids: CSVELLGTEAFF. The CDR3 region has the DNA TGCAGCGTTGAACTTTTGGGCACTGAAGCTTTCTTT.

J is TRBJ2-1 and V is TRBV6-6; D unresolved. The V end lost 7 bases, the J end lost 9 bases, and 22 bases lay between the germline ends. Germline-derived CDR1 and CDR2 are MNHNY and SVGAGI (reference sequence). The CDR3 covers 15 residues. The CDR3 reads CASTAQDPRTSEQFF. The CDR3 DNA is TGTGCCAGCACCGCGCAGGACCCCCGGACGAGTGAGCAGTTCTTC.

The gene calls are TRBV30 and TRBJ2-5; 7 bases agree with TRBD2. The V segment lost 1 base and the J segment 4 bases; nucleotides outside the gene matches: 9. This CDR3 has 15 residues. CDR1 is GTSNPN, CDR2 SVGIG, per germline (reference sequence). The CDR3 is CAWSEPGGVGETQYF. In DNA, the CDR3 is TGTGCCTGGAGTGAGCCTGGGGGGGTGGGAGAGACCCAGTACTTC. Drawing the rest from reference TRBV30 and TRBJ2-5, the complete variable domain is SQTIHQWPATLVQPVGSPLSLECTVEGTSNPNLYWYRQAAGRGLQLLFYSVGIGQISSEVPQNLSASRPQDRQFILSSKKLLLSDSGFYLCAWSEPGGVGETQYFGPGTRLLVL.

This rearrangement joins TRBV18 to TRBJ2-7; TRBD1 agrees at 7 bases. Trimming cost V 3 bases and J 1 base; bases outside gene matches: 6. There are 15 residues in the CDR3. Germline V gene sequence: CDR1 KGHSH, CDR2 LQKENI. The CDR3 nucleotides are TGTGCCAGCTCACCCCGGGACAGTACGTCCTACGAGCAGTACTTC. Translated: CASSPRDSTSYEQYF.

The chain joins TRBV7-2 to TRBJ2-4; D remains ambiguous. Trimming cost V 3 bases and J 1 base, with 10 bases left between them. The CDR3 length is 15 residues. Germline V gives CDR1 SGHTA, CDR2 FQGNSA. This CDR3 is CASSFTRIAKNIQYF. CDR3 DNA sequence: TGTGCCAGCAGCTTTACACGGATTGCCAAAAACATTCAGTACTTC.

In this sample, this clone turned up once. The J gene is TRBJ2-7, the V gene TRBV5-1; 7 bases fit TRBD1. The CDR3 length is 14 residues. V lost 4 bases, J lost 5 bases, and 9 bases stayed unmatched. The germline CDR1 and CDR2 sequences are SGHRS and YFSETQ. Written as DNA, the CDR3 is TGCGCCAGCAGCATGGGACAGCCCGGGGACGAGCAGTACTTC. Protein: CASSMGQPGDEQYF.